Below, 24 T cell receptor beta chains from the same sample are listed, as sequenced in a study of T cell changes during pregnancy in multiple sclerosis. Sequencing used immunoSEQ multiplex PCR; TCRdb keeps in-frame clones, though not all of them. This sample has tens of thousands of clones, with around 90% found just once. Source: CD4+ T cells from peripheral blood mononuclear cells, taken in the third trimester of pregnancy. These receptors came from a female donor in good health, enrolled as a control in a pregnancy study.

The chain employs TRBV19 and TRBJ1-1; perhaps TRBD1 as D (6 bases). Germline values: CDR1 LNHDA, CDR2 SQIVND (reference sequence). The CDR3 sequence is 14 residues long. Trimming stripped 7 bases from V and 6 bases from J, with 18 bases between. Written as DNA, the CDR3 is TGTGCCAGTACTAGGAACGGGGGGGCTGCTGAAGCTTTCTTT. Amino acids: CASTRNGGAAEAFF. Variable domain in full (rest from reference TRBV19 and TRBJ1-1): DGGITQSPKYLFRKEGQNVTLSCEQNLNHDAMYWYRQDPGQGLRLIYYSQIVNDFQKGDIAEGYSVSREKKESFPLTVTSAQKNPTAFYLCASTRNGGAAEAFFGQGTRLTVV.

The chain carries TRBV18 and TRBJ2-7; 12 nucleotides match TRBD2. The germline V gene has CDR1 KGHSH and CDR2 LQKENI. The CDR3 has 20 residues. V lost 3 bases, J lost 2 bases, and 17 bases stayed unmatched. The CDR3: CASSPSRTATSGGSPYEQYF. CDR3 coding DNA: TGTGCCAGCTCACCCTCAAGGACAGCAACTAGCGGGGGGTCCCCCTACGAGCAGTACTTC.

The gene calls are TRBV7-3 and TRBJ2-3, with D unclear. V was cut by 1 base and J by 0 bases, with 11 bases left in between. The CDR3 length is 16 residues. Looked up from germline, CDR1 is SGHTA and CDR2 is FQGTGA. CDR3 nucleotides: TGTGCCAGCAGCTTAAACCCAGGAACTAGCACAGATACGCAGTATTTT. Protein: CASSLNPGTSTDTQYF.

V is TRBV5-8 and J is TRBJ2-7; TRBD1 aligns across 7 bases. The CDR3 is 20 residues long. Losses at the gene ends were 0 bases for V and 0 bases for J; bases not matched to a gene: 18. The V gene's germline CDR1 is SGHTS and CDR2 YDEGEE. The CDR3, as DNA: TGTGCCAGCAGCTTGGACTTTGGCAGGGGACAGTACATTCACTCCTACGAGCAGTACTTC. Residues: CASSLDFGRGQYIHSYEQYF. Using reference TRBV5-8 and TRBJ2-7 for the parts outside the CDR3, the full variable domain is EAGVTQSPTHLIKTRGQQATLRCSPISGHTSVYWYQQALGLGLQFLLWYDEGEERNRGNFPPRFSGRQFPNYSSELNVNALELEDSALYLCASSLDFGRGQYIHSYEQYFGPGTRLTVT.

The rearrangement joins TRBV2 to TRBJ2-1; D possibly corresponds to TRBD1 (7 bases). V lost 4 bases and J 5 bases, leaving 18 bases between the germline ends. The germline V gene has CDR1 SNHLY and CDR2 FYNNEI. The CDR3 loop spans 16 amino acids. This CDR3 reads CASSGLKAGGNNEQFF. The DNA for the CDR3 is TGTGCCAGCAGTGGACTGAAGGCAGGGGGGAACAATGAGCAGTTCTTC.

The CDR3 region is CASSARQNTEAFF. The CDR3 DNA reads as TGTGCCAGCAGTGCTCGACAGAACACTGAAGCTTTCTTT. The genes are TRBV6-4 and TRBJ1-1; D is uncertain. The germline V gene encodes CDR1 MRHNA and CDR2 SNTAGT. V was shortened by 4 bases and J by 1 base, with 7 bases between the two germline ends. CDR3 length: 13 amino acids.

The V call is TRBV7-2, the J call TRBJ2-3; D is ambiguous. V was pared by 2 bases and J by 5 bases, with 8 bases between. Germline loops: CDR1 SGHTA, CDR2 FQGNSA. The CDR3 totals 13 residues. The CDR3 region is CASSLNPGDTQYF. The CDR3 nucleotides are TGTGCCAGCAGCTTAAATCCCGGAGATACGCAGTATTTT.

This clone occurred once. The CDR3 nucleotides read TGTGCCAGCAGCTCCTCTAGCGGACAAGAGACCCAGTACTTC. Protein: CASSSSSGQETQYF. The V and J genes are TRBV7-2 and TRBJ2-5; TRBD2 agrees at 7 bases. The V segment lost 4 bases and the J segment 2 bases; nucleotides outside the gene matches: 4. The CDR3 sequence is 14 residues long. Germline CDR1 SGHTA, CDR2 FQGNSA. The whole variable domain, remainder taken from reference TRBV7-2 and TRBJ2-5, is GAGVSQSPSNKVTEKGKDVELRCDPISGHTALYWYRQSLGQGLEFLIYFQGNSAPDKSGLPSDRFSAERTGGSVSTLTIQRTQQEDSAVYLCASSSSSGQETQYFGPGTRLLVL.

The V and J genes are TRBV14 and TRBJ1-1; D not certain. Trimming shortened V by 5 bases and J by 2 bases, and 6 bases separated the two germline ends. This CDR3 region has 12 residues. Germline CDR1 reads SGHDN; CDR2 reads FVKESK. The CDR3 spells CASSKLNTEAFF. DNA for the CDR3: TGTGCCAGCAGCAAACTAAACACTGAAGCTTTCTTT.

CDR3 amino acids: CASNLRGTGGADGYTF. Here the CDR3 DNA reads TGTGCCAGCAACCTAAGGGGGACAGGGGGCGCGGATGGCTACACCTTC. The chain has TRBV6-6 and TRBJ1-2; 12 bases are a match to TRBD1. Germline lookup yields CDR1 MNHNY and CDR2 SVGAGI (reference sequence). The ends lost 7 bases at V and 6 bases at J; junction bases unmatched: 12. The CDR3 has 16 amino acids.

The chain carries TRBV5-4 and TRBJ2-5; the D gene is possibly TRBD1 (5 bases). Germline-derived CDR1 and CDR2 are SGHNT and YYREEE (reference sequence). This CDR3 has 16 residues. V was shortened by 0 bases and J by 4 bases, with 16 bases between the two germline ends. The CDR3 loop reads CASSLAGQGVRETQYF. The CDR3 DNA reads as TGTGCCAGCAGCTTGGCCGGGCAGGGTGTTAGAGAGACCCAGTACTTC.

The chain has TRBV5-6 and TRBJ2-7; tentative D call: TRBD2 (5 bases). The V gene's germline CDR1 is SGHDT and CDR2 YYEEEE. The CDR3 is made up of 15 amino acids. V gave up 1 base and J gave up 5 bases, with 16 bases separating them. CDR3 nucleotides: TGTGCCAGCAGCTTGCGGCGGGTGAAGATCGACGAGCAGTACTTC. Protein sequence: CASSLRRVKIDEQYF.

The rearrangement joins TRBV30 to TRBJ2-7, with unresolved D. The germline V and J ends were trimmed by 6 bases and 4 bases, with 19 bases remaining between them. CDR3 length: 14 amino acids. CDR1 is GTSNPN, CDR2 SVGIG, per germline (reference sequence). The CDR3: CACIKTARGYEQYF. The CDR3 nucleotides are TGTGCCTGTATTAAGACGGCACGAGGTTACGAGCAGTACTTC.

The gene calls are TRBV5-4 and TRBJ1-1, with 8 bases identical to TRBD1. V lost 6 bases and J lost 1; bases outside the gene matches: 8. Germline values: CDR1 SGHNT, CDR2 YYREEE (reference sequence). This CDR3 is built from 15 residues. The CDR3 nucleotides are TGTGCCAGCACCCTGTGGACAGGGAAGAACACTGAAGCTTTCTTT. The encoded protein is CASTLWTGKNTEAFF.

The V and J genes are TRBV5-1 and TRBJ2-1; a weak D match, TRBD2 (6 bases). There are 13 residues in the CDR3. Germline CDR1 and CDR2: SGHRS and YFSETQ. V was pared by 7 bases and J by 2 bases, with 10 bases between. The CDR3 DNA is TGCGCCAGCCGGGACTGGGCCTACAATGAGCAGTTCTTC. As protein: CASRDWAYNEQFF.

The rearrangement links TRBV19 to TRBJ1-5; no clear D. The CDR3 runs 15 residues. V lost 7 bases and J lost 1, with 14 bases in between. Looked up from germline, CDR1 is LNHDA and CDR2 is SQIVND (reference sequence). The CDR3 spells CASTPEGLSNQPQHF. The CDR3 coding sequence is TGTGCCAGTACCCCAGAGGGTTTGAGCAATCAGCCCCAGCATTTT.

The CDR3 DNA sequence: TGTGCCAGCACCTCACCCCCACAGGGGGCTTCCTATAATTCACCCCTCCACTTT. Translated, it gives CASTSPPQGASYNSPLHF. V usage is TRBV21-1 and J usage is TRBJ1-6; the DNA was not compared with TRBD1, the D call given in the table. TRBV21-1 is a known pseudogene. The CDR3 covers 18 residues.

The chain combines TRBV4-1 with TRBJ2-7, with 9 bases lining up with TRBD2. The ends lost 0 bases at V and 5 bases at J; junction bases unmatched: 11. There are 17 residues in the CDR3. From germline, CDR1 is MGHRA and CDR2 YSYEKL. The CDR3 sequence is CASSQDSAGGHTDEQYF. In nucleotides, the CDR3 is TGCGCCAGCAGCCAAGATTCTGCGGGGGGGCATACCGACGAGCAGTACTTC.

V is TRBV25-1 and J is TRBJ1-1, with TRBD1 matching 10 bases. The CDR3 is 15 residues long. From germline, CDR1 is MGHDK and CDR2 SYGVNS. The V segment lost 7 bases and the J segment 6 bases; nucleotides outside the gene matches: 11. The CDR3 region has the DNA TGTGCCAGCACCCCAAGACAGGGGGCTGGGGCTGAAGCTTTCTTT. It encodes CASTPRQGAGAEAFF.

The chain employs TRBV10-1 and TRBJ1-3, with D possibly matching TRBD1 (6 bases). The germline V gene encodes CDR1 WNHNN and CDR2 SYGVQD (reference sequence). Trimming left V 4 bases short and J 2 bases short, with 21 bases between. The CDR3 runs 18 residues. The CDR3 sequence is CASSGQPHREGPGNTIYF. The DNA for the CDR3 is TGCGCCAGCAGTGGTCAACCCCACAGGGAAGGGCCTGGAAACACCATATATTTT.

The V gene is TRBV6-5, the J gene TRBJ2-4, with D maybe TRBD1 (6 bases). This CDR3 has 15 residues. Between the trimmed V and J ends, which lost 6 bases and 1 base, there was a span of 13 bases. Germline values: CDR1 MNHEY, CDR2 SVGAGI. CDR3 sequence: CASSPDSIAKNIQYF. The CDR3 DNA is TGTGCCAGCAGCCCGGACAGTATCGCCAAAAACATTCAGTACTTC.

The V and J genes are TRBV11-2 and TRBJ2-3; D is perhaps TRBD1 (6 bases). In germline, CDR1 is SGHAT, CDR2 FQNNGV. This CDR3 has 16 amino acids. V was cut by 1 base and J by 2 bases, with 13 bases left in between. CDR3 bases: TGTGCCAGCAGCTTAGTTCCAGGGGACATCACAGATACGCAGTATTTT. It is translated as CASSLVPGDITDTQYF. Filled out from reference TRBV11-2 and TRBJ2-3, the complete variable domain reads EAGVAQSPRYKIIEKRQSVAFWCNPISGHATLYWYQQILGQGPKLLIQFQNNGVVDDSQLPKDRFSAERLKGVDSTLKIQPAKLEDSAVYLCASSLVPGDITDTQYFGPGTRLTVL.

This sequence joins TRBV25-1 and TRBJ1-4; 8 bases agree with TRBD1. The CDR3 totals 17 residues. Trimming removed 2 bases from V and 1 base from J; junction bases left unmatched: 6. CDR1 and CDR2 from the germline V gene are MGHDK and SYGVNS. The CDR3: CASSEAGGGITNEKLFF. CDR3 bases: TGTGCCAGCAGTGAAGCAGGGGGCGGAATAACTAATGAAAAACTGTTTTTT.

This chain connects TRBV11-2 to TRBJ1-6; tentative D call: TRBD1 (5 bases). Germline V gene lookup returns CDR1 SGHAT and CDR2 FQNNGV. This CDR3 region has 16 residues. V lost 1 base, J lost 4 bases, and 11 bases lay in between. In nucleotides, the CDR3 is TGTGCCAGCAGCTTAGTGGGGCGAAATTATAATTCACCCCTCCACTTT. The encoded protein is CASSLVGRNYNSPLHF.